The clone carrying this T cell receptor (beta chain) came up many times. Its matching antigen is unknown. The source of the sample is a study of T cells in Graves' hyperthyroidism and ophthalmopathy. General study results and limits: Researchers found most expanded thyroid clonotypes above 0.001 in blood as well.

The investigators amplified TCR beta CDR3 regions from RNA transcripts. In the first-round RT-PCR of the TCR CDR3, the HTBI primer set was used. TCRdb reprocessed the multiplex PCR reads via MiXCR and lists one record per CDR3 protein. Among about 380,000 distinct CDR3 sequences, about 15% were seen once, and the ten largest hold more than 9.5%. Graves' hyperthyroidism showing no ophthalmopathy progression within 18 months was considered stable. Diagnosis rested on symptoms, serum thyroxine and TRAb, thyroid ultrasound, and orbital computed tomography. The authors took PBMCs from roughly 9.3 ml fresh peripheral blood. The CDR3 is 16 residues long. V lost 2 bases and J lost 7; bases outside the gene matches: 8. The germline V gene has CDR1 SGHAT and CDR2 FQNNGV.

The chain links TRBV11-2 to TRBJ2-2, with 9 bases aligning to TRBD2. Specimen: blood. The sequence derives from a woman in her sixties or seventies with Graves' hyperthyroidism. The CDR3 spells CASSLIGGRVGGELFF. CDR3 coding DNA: TGTGCCAGCAGCTTAATCGGCGGGAGGGTCGGCGGGGAGCTGTTTTTT.